This T cell receptor beta chain was captured in a study of CD8 T cells in ankylosing spondylitis (dated by TCRdb to about 2017). In terms of the full investigation: To find TCR variants linked to disease, the study profiled T cell receptor beta repertoires in ankylosing spondylitis patients and healthy donors. The whole study cohort included about a hundred healthy donors and 25 or so ankylosing spondylitis patients. Peripheral blood was sampled, and synovial fluid was additionally collected from ankylosing spondylitis patients.

This clonotype was seen a handful of times. Its antigen is not yet known. The sample holds no much larger clone one base away, and base qualities are not on file. Broader findings and caveats from the paper: Some motif variants had previously been reported in the synovial fluid and blood of reactive arthritis patients, which suggests shared mechanisms of disease initiation. The disease-linked clones were reported as significantly enriched in matched synovial fluid samples from ankylosing spondylitis patients. The disease-linked clones had a CD8+ phenotype and were found at relatively low frequencies in peripheral blood. Blood from ankylosing spondylitis patients appeared to be characterized by a TCR beta motif made up of under ten highly homologous amino acid variants.

TCRdb names Illumina HiSeq 2500 as the instrument used. Quantitative 5'-RACE with molecular barcodes was used to prepare TCR beta libraries. Concerning the study's data processing: To identify disease-linked TCR variants, a new computational method was used, one built on a probabilistic model of VDJ rearrangement. The raw public data were reprocessed by TCRdb itself: fastp quality trimming at Q25, MiXCR clonotype calling, in-frame beta chains only. Entries are consolidated by CDR3 protein sequence, retaining the most common genes and DNA. The V and J calls shown here were made by TCRdb, not taken from the authors' results. This sample holds 250,000 to 300,000 distinct CDR3 sequences; around 20% were observed only once. Together, the top ten hold roughly 8% of the sample. Compared with germline, V lacks 7 bases and J lacks 3 bases; bases without a gene match: 12. CDR3 length: 17 amino acids, cysteine to valine. The kept DNA is CDR3 alone, 51 bases in frame from the first base. CDR1 MNHNS and CDR2 SASEGT are derived from the germline V gene.

This receptor was identified in a male donor with ankylosing spondylitis or in good health (not recorded which). The sequencing sample was made of blood, either unsorted or a sorted T cell fraction (not recorded which). The chain was built from TRBV6-1 and TRBJ2-7; 13 nucleotides in the junction match TRBD2. The sequenced DNA: TGTGCCAGCACCCGGCTACGGACTAGCGGGAGACACTACGAGCAGTACGTC. Its amino acids are CASTRLRTSGRHYEQYV.